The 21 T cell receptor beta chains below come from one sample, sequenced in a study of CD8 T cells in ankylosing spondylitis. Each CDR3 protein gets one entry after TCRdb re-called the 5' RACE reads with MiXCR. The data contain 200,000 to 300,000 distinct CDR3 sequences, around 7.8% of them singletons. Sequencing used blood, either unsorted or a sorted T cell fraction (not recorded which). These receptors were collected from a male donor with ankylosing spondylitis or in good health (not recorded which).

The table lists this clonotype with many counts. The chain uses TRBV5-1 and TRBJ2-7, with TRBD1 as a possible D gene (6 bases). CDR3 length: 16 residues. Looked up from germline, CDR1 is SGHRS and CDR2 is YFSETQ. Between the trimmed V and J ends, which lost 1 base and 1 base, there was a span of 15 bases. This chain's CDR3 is CASSLSGQKVSYEQYF. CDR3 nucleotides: TGCGCCAGCAGCTTGTCCGGACAGAAGGTTTCCTACGAGCAGTACTTC.

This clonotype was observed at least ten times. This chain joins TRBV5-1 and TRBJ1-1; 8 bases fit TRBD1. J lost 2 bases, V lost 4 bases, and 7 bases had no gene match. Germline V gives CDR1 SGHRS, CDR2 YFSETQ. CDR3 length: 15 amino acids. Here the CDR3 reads CASSHRGQANTEAFF. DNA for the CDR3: TGCGCCAGCAGCCACCGGGGACAGGCTAACACTGAAGCTTTCTTT. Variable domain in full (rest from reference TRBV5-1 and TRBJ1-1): KAGVTQTPRYLIKTRGQQVTLSCSPISGHRSVSWYQQTPGQGLQFLFEYFSETQRNKGNFPGRFSGRQFSNSRSEMNVSTLELGDSALYLCASSHRGQANTEAFFGQGTRLTVV.

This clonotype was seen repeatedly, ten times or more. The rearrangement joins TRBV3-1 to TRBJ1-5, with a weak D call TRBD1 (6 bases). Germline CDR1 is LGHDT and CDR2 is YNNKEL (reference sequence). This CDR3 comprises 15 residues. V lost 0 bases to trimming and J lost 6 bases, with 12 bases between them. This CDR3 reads CASSQETGVGQPQHF. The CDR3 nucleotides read TGTGCCAGCAGCCAAGAGACAGGAGTTGGTCAGCCCCAGCATTTT.

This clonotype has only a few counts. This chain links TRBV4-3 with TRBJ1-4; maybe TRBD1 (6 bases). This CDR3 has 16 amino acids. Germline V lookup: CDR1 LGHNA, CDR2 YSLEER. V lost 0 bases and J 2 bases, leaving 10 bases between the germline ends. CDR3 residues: CASSQDYRATNEKLFF. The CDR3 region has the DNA TGCGCCAGCAGCCAAGATTACAGGGCCACTAATGAAAAACTGTTTTTT.

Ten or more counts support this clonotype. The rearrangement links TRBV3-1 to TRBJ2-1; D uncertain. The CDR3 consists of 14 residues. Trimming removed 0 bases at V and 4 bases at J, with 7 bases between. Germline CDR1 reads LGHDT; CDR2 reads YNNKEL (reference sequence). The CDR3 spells CASSQDKAYNEQFF. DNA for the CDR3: TGTGCCAGCAGCCAAGATAAGGCTTACAATGAGCAGTTCTTC.

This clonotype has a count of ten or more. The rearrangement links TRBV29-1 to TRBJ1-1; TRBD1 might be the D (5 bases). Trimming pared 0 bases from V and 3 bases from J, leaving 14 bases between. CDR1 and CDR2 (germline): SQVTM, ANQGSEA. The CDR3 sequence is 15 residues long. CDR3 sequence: CSVEDLDTHDTEAFF. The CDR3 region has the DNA TGCAGCGTTGAAGACCTGGACACTCACGACACTGAAGCTTTCTTT.

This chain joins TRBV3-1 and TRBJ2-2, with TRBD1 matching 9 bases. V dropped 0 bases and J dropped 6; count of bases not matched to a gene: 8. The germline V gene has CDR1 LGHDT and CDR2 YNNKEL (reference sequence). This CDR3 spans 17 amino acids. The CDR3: CASSQDFRTGAAGELFF. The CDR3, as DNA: TGTGCCAGCAGCCAAGACTTTCGGACAGGGGCCGCCGGGGAGCTGTTTTTT. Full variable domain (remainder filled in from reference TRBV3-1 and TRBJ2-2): DTAVSQTPKYLVTQMGNDKSIKCEQNLGHDTMYWYKQDSKKFLKIMFSYNNKELIINETVPNRFSPKSPDKAHLNLHINSLELGDSAVYFCASSQDFRTGAAGELFFGEGSRLTVL.

The CDR3 loop reads CASSLESGGGQPQHF. Here the CDR3 DNA reads TGTGCCAGCAGCTTAGAGTCAGGGGGCGGACAGCCCCAGCATTTT. The genes are TRBV7-2 and TRBJ1-5, with 8 positions matching TRBD1. CDR1 and CDR2 from the germline V gene are SGHTA and FQGNSA. After removal of 1 base from V and 7 bases from J, the junction contained 6 bases not matched to a gene. The CDR3 has 15 amino acids.

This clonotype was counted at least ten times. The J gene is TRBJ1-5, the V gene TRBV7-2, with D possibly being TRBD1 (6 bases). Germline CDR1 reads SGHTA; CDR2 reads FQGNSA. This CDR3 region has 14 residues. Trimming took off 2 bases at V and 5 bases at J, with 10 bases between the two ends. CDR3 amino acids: CASSLRGGHQPQHF. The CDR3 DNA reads TGTGCCAGCAGCTTACGGGGGGGCCATCAGCCCCAGCATTTT. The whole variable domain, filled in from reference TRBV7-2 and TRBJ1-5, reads GAGVSQSPSNKVTEKGKDVELRCDPISGHTALYWYRQSLGQGLEFLIYFQGNSAPDKSGLPSDRFSAERTGGSVSTLTIQRTQQEDSAVYLCASSLRGGHQPQHFGDGTRLSIL.

CDR3 nucleotides: TGTGCCAGCAGCACCCCTGAACAGGGAGGGACCTACAATGAGCAGTTCTTC. It codes for CASSTPEQGGTYNEQFF. The chain joins TRBV11-2 to TRBJ2-1; TRBD2 is a possible D gene (7 bases). Germline assignment: CDR1 SGHAT and CDR2 FQNNGV. V was pared by 5 bases and J by 2 bases, with 19 bases between. The CDR3 is 17 amino acids. The full variable domain, in which reference TRBV11-2 and TRBJ2-1 provide the parts outside the CDR3, is EAGVAQSPRYKIIEKRQSVAFWCNPISGHATLYWYQQILGQGPKLLIQFQNNGVVDDSQLPKDRFSAERLKGVDSTLKIQPAKLEDSAVYLCASSTPEQGGTYNEQFFGPGTRLTVL.

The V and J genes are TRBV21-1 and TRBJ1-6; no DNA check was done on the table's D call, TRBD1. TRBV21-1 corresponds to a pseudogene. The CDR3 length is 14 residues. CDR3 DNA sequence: TGTGCCAGCAGCAAAAGAGGGGGCAATTCACCCCTCCACTTT. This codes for CASSKRGGNSPLHF.

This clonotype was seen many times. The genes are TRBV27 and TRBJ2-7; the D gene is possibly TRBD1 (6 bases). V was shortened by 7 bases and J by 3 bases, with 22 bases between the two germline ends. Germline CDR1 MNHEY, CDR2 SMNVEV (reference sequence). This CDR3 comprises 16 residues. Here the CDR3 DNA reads TGTGCCAGCACTCCCTCCGGTGGGGACAAGGTCTACGAGCAGTACTTC. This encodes CASTPSGGDKVYEQYF.

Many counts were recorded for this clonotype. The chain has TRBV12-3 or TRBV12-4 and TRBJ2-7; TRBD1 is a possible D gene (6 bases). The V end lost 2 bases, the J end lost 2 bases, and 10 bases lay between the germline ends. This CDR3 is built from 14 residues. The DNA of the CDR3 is TGTGCCAGCAGTTTACAGGGGTCACCCTACGAGCAGTACTTC. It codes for CASSLQGSPYEQYF.

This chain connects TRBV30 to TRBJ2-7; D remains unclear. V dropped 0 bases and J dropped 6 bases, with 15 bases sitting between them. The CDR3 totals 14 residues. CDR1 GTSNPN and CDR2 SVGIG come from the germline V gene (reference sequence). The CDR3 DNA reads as TGTGCCTGGAGTGTAGATGGCAGGTCGGGCGAGCAGTACTTC. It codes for CAWSVDGRSGEQYF.

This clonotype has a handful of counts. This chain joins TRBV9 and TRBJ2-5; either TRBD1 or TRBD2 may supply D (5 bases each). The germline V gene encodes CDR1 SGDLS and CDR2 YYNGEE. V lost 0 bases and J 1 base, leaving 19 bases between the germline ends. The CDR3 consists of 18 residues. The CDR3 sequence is CASSVEGRGWGSQETQYF. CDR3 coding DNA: TGTGCCAGCAGCGTAGAGGGTCGAGGATGGGGGTCCCAAGAGACCCAGTACTTC.

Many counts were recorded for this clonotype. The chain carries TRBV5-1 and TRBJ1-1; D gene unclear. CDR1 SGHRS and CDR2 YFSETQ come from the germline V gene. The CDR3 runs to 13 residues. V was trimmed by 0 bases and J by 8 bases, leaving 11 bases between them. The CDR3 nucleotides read TGCGCCAGCAGCTTGGTTGGCGGACGGGAAGCTTTCTTT. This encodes CASSLVGGREAFF.

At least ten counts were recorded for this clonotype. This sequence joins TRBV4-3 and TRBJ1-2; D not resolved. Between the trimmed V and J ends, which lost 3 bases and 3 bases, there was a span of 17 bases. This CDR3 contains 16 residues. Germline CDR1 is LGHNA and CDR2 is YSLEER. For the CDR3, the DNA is TGCGCCAGCAGCCAGTCCGCGGGTACGGGGTACTATGGCTACACCTTC. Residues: CASSQSAGTGYYGYTF.

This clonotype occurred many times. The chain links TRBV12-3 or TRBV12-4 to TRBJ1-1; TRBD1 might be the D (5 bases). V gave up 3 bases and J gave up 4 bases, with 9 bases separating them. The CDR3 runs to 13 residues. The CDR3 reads CASSFGGTTEAFF. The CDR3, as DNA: TGTGCCAGCAGTTTCGGGGGAACCACTGAAGCTTTCTTT.

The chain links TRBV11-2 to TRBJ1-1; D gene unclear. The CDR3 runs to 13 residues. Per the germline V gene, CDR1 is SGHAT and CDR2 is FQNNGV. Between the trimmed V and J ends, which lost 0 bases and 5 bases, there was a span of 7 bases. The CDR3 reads CASSLDLITEAFF. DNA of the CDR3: TGTGCCAGCAGCTTAGATCTCATAACTGAAGCTTTCTTT.

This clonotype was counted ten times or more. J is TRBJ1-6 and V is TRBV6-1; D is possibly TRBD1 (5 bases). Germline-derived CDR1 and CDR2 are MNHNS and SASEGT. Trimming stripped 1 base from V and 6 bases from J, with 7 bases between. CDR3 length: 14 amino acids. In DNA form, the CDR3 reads TGTGCCAGCAGTGAAGTGAGGGGTAATTCACCCCTCCACTTT. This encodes CASSEVRGNSPLHF.

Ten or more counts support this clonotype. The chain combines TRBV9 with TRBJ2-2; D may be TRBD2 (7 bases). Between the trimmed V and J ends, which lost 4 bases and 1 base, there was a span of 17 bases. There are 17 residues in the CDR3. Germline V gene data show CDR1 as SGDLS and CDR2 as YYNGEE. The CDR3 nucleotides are TGTGCCAGCAGCCCTACCTCGCGGGGGCAGAACACCGGGGAGCTGTTTTTT. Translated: CASSPTSRGQNTGELFF.